This TCR beta chain was identified in a study of T-cell reconstitution after alpha-beta-depleted transplantation in children. Using unique molecular identifiers, the investigators prepared the TCRbeta library. TCRdb re-derived calls from the PCR reads in MiXCR, one entry per CDR3 protein. The sample lists fewer than 700,000 distinct CDR3 sequences; approximately 12% were seen once. Sample: PBMCs, mostly from graft donor cells, taken 360 days after TCRalphabeta/CD19-depleted stem cell transplant. The receptor was isolated from a male patient aged 10-17 years who had a stem cell transplant for acute myeloid leukemia, so the T cells may come from the graft donor.

The CDR3 sequence is CASSPMTGAIYNEQFF. DNA for the CDR3: TGTGCCAGCTCACCGATGACAGGGGCTATCTACAATGAGCAGTTCTTC. The V and J genes are TRBV18 and TRBJ2-1, with TRBD1 matching over 8 bases. Germline assignment: CDR1 KGHSH and CDR2 LQKENI. The V segment lost 3 bases and the J segment 3 bases; nucleotides outside the gene matches: 7. There are 16 residues in the CDR3.